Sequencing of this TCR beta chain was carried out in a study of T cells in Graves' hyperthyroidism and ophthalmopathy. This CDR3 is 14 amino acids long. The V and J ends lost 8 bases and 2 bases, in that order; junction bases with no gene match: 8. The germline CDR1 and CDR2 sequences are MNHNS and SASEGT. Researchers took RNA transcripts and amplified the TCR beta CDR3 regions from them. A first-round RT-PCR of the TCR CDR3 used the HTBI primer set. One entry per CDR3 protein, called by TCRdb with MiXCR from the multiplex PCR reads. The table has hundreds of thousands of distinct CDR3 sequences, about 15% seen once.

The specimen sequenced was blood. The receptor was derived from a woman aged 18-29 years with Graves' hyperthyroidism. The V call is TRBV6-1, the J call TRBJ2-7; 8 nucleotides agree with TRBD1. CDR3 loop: CASWYGQGPYEQYF. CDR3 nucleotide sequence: TGTGCCAGCTGGTACGGACAGGGCCCCTACGAGCAGTACTTC.